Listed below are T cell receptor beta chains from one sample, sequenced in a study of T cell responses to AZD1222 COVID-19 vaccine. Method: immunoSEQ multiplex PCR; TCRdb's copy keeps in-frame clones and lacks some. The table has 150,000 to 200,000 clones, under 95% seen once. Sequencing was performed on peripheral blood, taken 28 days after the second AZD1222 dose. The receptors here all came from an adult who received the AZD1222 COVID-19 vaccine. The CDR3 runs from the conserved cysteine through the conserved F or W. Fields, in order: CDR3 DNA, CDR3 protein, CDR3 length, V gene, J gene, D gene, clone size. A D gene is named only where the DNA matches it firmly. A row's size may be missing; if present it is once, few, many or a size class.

DNA: TGCGCCAGCAGCTTGGGGGGGTTGGACACTGAAGCTTTCTTT
CDR3: CASSLGGLDTEAFF
length: 14
V: TRBV5-1
J: TRBJ1-1
D: .
size: .

DNA: TGTGCCTGGAGAGCCAGGTCGGGGAGAAACACTGAAGCTTTCTTT
CDR3: CAWRARSGRNTEAFF
length: 15
V: TRBV30
J: TRBJ1-1
D: .
size: .

DNA: TGCGCCAGCAGCTTGAGTCCCCCGGACACCTCAGGGCAGTTCTTC
CDR3: CASSLSPPDTSGQFF
length: 15
V: TRBV5-1
J: TRBJ2-1
D: .
size: .

DNA: TGTGCCAGCATCGAACGCGGGCAGGGGAACTATGGCTACACCTTC
CDR3: CASIERGQGNYGYTF
length: 15
V: TRBV19
J: TRBJ1-2
D: .
size: .

DNA: TGTGCCACCAGTGCGGCCACCATCACAGATACGCAGTATTTT
CDR3: CATSAATITDTQYF
length: 14
V: TRBV24-1
J: TRBJ2-3
D: .
size: .

DNA: TGTGCCAGCAGGACAGCTTCTAATTCACCCCTCCACTTT
CDR3: CASRTASNSPLHF
length: 13
V: TRBV28
J: TRBJ1-6
D: .
size: .

DNA: TGTGCCAGCAGTTTGGGTTCCTCTGGTCTAAATACGCAGTATTTT
CDR3: CASSLGSSGLNTQYF
length: 15
V: TRBV6-2/TRBV6-3
J: TRBJ2-3
D: .
size: .

DNA: TGTGCCAGCAATGTTAGGTGGACAGCGTCCTACGAGCAGTACTTC
CDR3: CASNVRWTASYEQYF
length: 15
V: TRBV2
J: TRBJ2-7
D: .
size: .

DNA: TGTGCCAGCAGTCCGCTTGGGGCAGGCTCCTACGAGCAGTACTTC
CDR3: CASSPLGAGSYEQYF
length: 15
V: TRBV27
J: TRBJ2-7
D: .
size: .

DNA: TGTGCCAGCAGCCTTAGCGGGAGTTGGGAGACCCAGTACTTC
CDR3: CASSLSGSWETQYF
length: 14
V: TRBV3-1/TRBV3-2
J: TRBJ2-5
D: TRBD2
size: once

DNA: TGTGCCAGCAGTGGACGGGGGGAAGTTGGCGGGGAGCAGCCCCTTAACTACGAGCAGTACTTC
CDR3: CASSGRGEVGGEQPLNYEQYF
length: 21
V: TRBV2
J: TRBJ2-7
D: TRBD2
size: .

DNA: TGCGCCAGCCCCTCAAGGAGCTCCTACGAGCAGTACTTC
CDR3: CASPSRSSYEQYF
length: 13
V: TRBV4-1
J: TRBJ2-7
D: .
size: few

DNA: TGTGCCAGCAGTACCGCCACAGGGGCTGGAAACACCATATATTTT
CDR3: CASSTATGAGNTIYF
length: 15
V: TRBV5-6
J: TRBJ1-3
D: TRBD1
size: .

DNA: TGTGCCAGCAGACGTCAGCGGGAGATTCAATACGAGCAGTACTTC
CDR3: CASRRQREIQYEQYF
length: 15
V: TRBV6-5
J: TRBJ2-7
D: TRBD2
size: .

DNA: TGTGCCAGCAGATTGTCCAGGGGCGGCACTGAAGCTTTCTTT
CDR3: CASRLSRGGTEAFF
length: 14
V: TRBV28
J: TRBJ1-1
D: .
size: .

DNA: TGTGCCAGCAGTTACCCCCCGGACAGGGTCTATGGCTACACCTTC
CDR3: CASSYPPDRVYGYTF
length: 15
V: TRBV6-5
J: TRBJ1-2
D: TRBD1
size: .

DNA: TGCGCCAGCAGTGACAGCCCCAGGGGGAATCAGCCCCAGCATTTT
CDR3: CASSDSPRGNQPQHF
length: 15
V: TRBV4-1
J: TRBJ1-5
D: TRBD1
size: .

DNA: TGTGCCAGCAGCCAAGTCGTCGGGTTGTCGAACACTGAAGCTTTCTTT
CDR3: CASSQVVGLSNTEAFF
length: 16
V: TRBV4-2
J: TRBJ1-1
D: .
size: .

DNA: TGTGCCAGCCACCCAGGGTACGGGGCCAACGTCCTGACTTTC
CDR3: CASHPGYGANVLTF
length: 14
V: TRBV6-5
J: TRBJ2-6
D: .
size: few

DNA: TGTGCCAGCACCAATGGACCACAGGGGCATAATAGCAATCAGCCCCAGCATTTT
CDR3: CASTNGPQGHNSNQPQHF
length: 18
V: TRBV27
J: TRBJ1-5
D: TRBD1
size: once

DNA: TGTGCCAGCAGCGTTACAGGGAGCTCCTACAATGAGCAGTTCTTC
CDR3: CASSVTGSSYNEQFF
length: 15
V: TRBV11-3
J: TRBJ2-1
D: .
size: .

DNA: TGTGCCAGCAGCCAAGAACCCTGCAGGGGGCGTCCCAAAAACATTCAGTACTTC
CDR3: CASSQEPCRGRPKNIQYF
length: 18
V: TRBV3-1/TRBV3-2
J: TRBJ2-4
D: TRBD1
size: .

DNA: TGTGCCAGCTCACCTGACTATGGCTACACCTTC
CDR3: CASSPDYGYTF
length: 11
V: TRBV18
J: TRBJ1-2
D: .
size: .

DNA: TGTGCCAGCAGTTACTCGGGGGGCGCATCGGAGACCCAGTACTTC
CDR3: CASSYSGGASETQYF
length: 15
V: TRBV6-2/TRBV6-3
J: TRBJ2-5
D: .
size: .

DNA: TGTGCCAGCAGCCAAGATCCAGGAGACCCTGTAGATTTCTTT
CDR3: CASSQDPGDPVDFF
length: 14
V: TRBV3-1/TRBV3-2
J: TRBJ1-1
D: .
size: .

DNA: TGTGCCAGCCAGACTAGCACAGATACGCAGTATTTT
CDR3: CASQTSTDTQYF
length: 12
V: TRBV28
J: TRBJ2-3
D: .
size: .